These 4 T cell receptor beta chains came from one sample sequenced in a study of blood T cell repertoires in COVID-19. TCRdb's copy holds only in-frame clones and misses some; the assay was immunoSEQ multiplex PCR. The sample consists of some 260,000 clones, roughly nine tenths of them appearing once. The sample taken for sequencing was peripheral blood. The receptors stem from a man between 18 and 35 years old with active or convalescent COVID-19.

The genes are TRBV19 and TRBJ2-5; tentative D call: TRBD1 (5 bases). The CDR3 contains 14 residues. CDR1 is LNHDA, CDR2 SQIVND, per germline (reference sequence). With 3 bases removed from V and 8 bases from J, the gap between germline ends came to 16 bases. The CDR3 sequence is CASSMGQGTYTQYF. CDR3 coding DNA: TGTGCCAGTAGTATGGGGCAAGGAACTTACACCCAGTACTTC. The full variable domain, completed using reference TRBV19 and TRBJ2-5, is DGGITQSPKYLFRKEGQNVTLSCEQNLNHDAMYWYRQDPGQGLRLIYYSQIVNDFQKGDIAEGYSVSREKKESFPLTVTSAQKNPTAFYLCASSMGQGTYTQYFGPGTRLLVL.

The CDR3 nucleotides read TGTGCCAGCAGTTACGATGCCCGAGCGTACAATGAGCAGTTCTTC. Its protein product is CASSYDARAYNEQFF. The J gene is TRBJ2-1, the V gene TRBV6-2 or TRBV6-3; D ambiguous. Between the trimmed V and J ends, which lost 2 bases and 4 bases, there was a span of 12 bases. CDR1 is MNHEY, CDR2 SVGEGT, per germline. The CDR3 sequence is 15 residues long.

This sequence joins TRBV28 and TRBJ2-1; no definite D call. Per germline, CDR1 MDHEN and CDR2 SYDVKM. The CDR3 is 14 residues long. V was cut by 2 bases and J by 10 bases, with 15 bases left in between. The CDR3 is CASSLIVQAQEQFF. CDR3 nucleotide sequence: TGTGCCAGCAGTTTAATCGTTCAGGCCCAAGAGCAGTTCTTC.

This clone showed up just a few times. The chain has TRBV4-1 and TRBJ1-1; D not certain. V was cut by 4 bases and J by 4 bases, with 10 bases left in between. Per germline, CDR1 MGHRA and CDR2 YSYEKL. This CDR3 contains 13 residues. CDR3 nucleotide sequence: TGCGCCAGCAGCCGCGGGGTGGGCACTGAAGCTTTCTTT. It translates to CASSRGVGTEAFF.